Listed below are T cell receptor beta chains from one sample, sequenced in a study of control samples from healthy donors and cancer patients. The method was immunoSEQ multiplex PCR; TCRdb's version includes in-frame clones alone and lacks a portion of them. The sample lists roughly 98,000 clones, approximately 78% occurring once. Sample: blood. The receptors shown here come from a woman aged 55-70 years in good health. Both conserved end residues are part of each CDR3. The D gene is left open where the match is weak. Size values are once, few and many counts, or a class for expanded clones, and some rows have none.

J: TRBJ2-1; size: once; D: .; V: TRBV29-1; DNA: TGCAGCGTTGAATCCTACAATGAGCAGTTCTTC; CDR3: CSVESYNEQFF
J: TRBJ2-5; size: .; D: .; V: TRBV5-6; DNA: TGTGCCAGCAGCTTGGACGGTAACATACGCCACCAAGAGACCCAGTACTTC; CDR3: CASSLDGNIRHQETQYF
J: TRBJ2-1; size: .; D: TRBD1; V: TRBV4-1; DNA: TGCGCCAGCAGCCAAGGTCTCAGGGGGAATGAGCAGTTCTTC; CDR3: CASSQGLRGNEQFF
J: TRBJ1-5; size: .; D: .; V: TRBV18; DNA: TGTGCCAGCTCACCATCCAGGGATCAGCCCCAGCATTTT; CDR3: CASSPSRDQPQHF
J: TRBJ2-1; size: .; D: .; V: TRBV27; DNA: TGTGCCAGCAGTTATAACAATGAGCAGTTCTTC; CDR3: CASSYNNEQFF
J: TRBJ2-6; size: .; D: .; V: TRBV19; DNA: TGTGCCAGTAGTATTCCGGGGCCTACCTCGGGGGCCAACGTCCTGACTTTC; CDR3: CASSIPGPTSGANVLTF
J: TRBJ1-4; size: .; D: .; V: TRBV18; DNA: TGTGCCAGCTCACCAAGTTACCCAACTAATGAAAAACTGTTTTTT; CDR3: CASSPSYPTNEKLFF
J: TRBJ1-4; size: once; D: TRBD1; V: TRBV5-1; DNA: TGCGCCAGCAGCTTGAACGGACAGGCGAATGAAAAACTGTTTTTT; CDR3: CASSLNGQANEKLFF
J: TRBJ2-7; size: .; D: .; V: TRBV21-1; DNA: TGTGCCAGCAGCAACCGACACGGACAGGTAAGAGAGCAGTACTTC; CDR3: CASSNRHGQVREQYF
J: TRBJ2-3; size: many; D: .; V: TRBV7-9; DNA: TGTGCCAGCAGCCCACTAGCAGATACGCAGTATTTT; CDR3: CASSPLADTQYF
J: TRBJ1-1; size: .; D: .; V: TRBV18; DNA: TGTGCCAGCTCACAGGGACAGAACACTGAAGCTTTCTTT; CDR3: CASSQGQNTEAFF
J: TRBJ2-5; size: .; D: TRBD2; V: TRBV12-3/TRBV12-4; DNA: TGTGCCAGCGGAGCGGGGGGGCAAGAGACCCAGTACTTC; CDR3: CASGAGGQETQYF
J: TRBJ2-2; size: .; D: TRBD2; V: TRBV28; DNA: TGTGCCATTCCGGGTAGCGGGAGAAGTAGCGGGGAGCTGTTTTTT; CDR3: CAIPGSGRSSGELFF
J: TRBJ1-5; size: .; D: TRBD1; V: TRBV18; DNA: TGTGCCAGCTCACCGACAGGGAATCAGCCCCAGCATTTT; CDR3: CASSPTGNQPQHF
J: TRBJ1-5; size: .; D: .; V: TRBV7-2; DNA: TGTGCCAGCACCATCCACGGTCAGCCCCAGCATTTT; CDR3: CASTIHGQPQHF
J: TRBJ2-1; size: once; D: .; V: TRBV15; DNA: TGTGCCACCAGCCGGCGGGGCACAAACAATGAGCAGTTCTTC; CDR3: CATSRRGTNNEQFF
J: TRBJ2-3; size: once; D: .; V: TRBV2; DNA: TGTGCCAGCAGTGGGGGGGATACGCAGTATTTT; CDR3: CASSGGDTQYF
J: TRBJ2-1; size: .; D: TRBD2; V: TRBV6-9; DNA: TGTGCCAGCAGTTATTGGGAGGGGATCTTC; CDR3: CASSYWEGIF
J: TRBJ1-3; size: .; D: .; V: TRBV11-2; DNA: TGTGCCAGCAGCTTAACCTTAGGCCATTCTGGAAACACCATATATTTT; CDR3: CASSLTLGHSGNTIYF
J: TRBJ1-2; size: .; D: .; V: TRBV7-9; DNA: TGTGCCAGCAGCTTGGGTCCAGACGCCTATGGCTACACCTTC; CDR3: CASSLGPDAYGYTF
J: TRBJ2-3; size: .; D: .; V: TRBV29-1; DNA: TGCAGCGTCGTAAATACAGATACGCAGTATTTT; CDR3: CSVVNTDTQYF
J: TRBJ2-1; size: .; D: TRBD1; V: TRBV9; DNA: TGTGCCAGCAGCGTAGGGCCAGGGGGCGGGGAGCAGTTCTTC; CDR3: CASSVGPGGGEQFF
J: TRBJ1-1; size: .; D: .; V: TRBV29-1; DNA: TGCAGCGTCGCCTTTGACAGGAACACTGAAGCTTTCTTT; CDR3: CSVAFDRNTEAFF
J: TRBJ2-2; size: few; D: TRBD1; V: TRBV7-7; DNA: TGTGCTAGCAGCTTAGCCCCCACAGGGGGGATCGGGGAGCTGTTTTTT; CDR3: CASSLAPTGGIGELFF
J: TRBJ2-5; size: .; D: TRBD2; V: TRBV7-9; DNA: TGTGCCAGCAGCCGACCTGGCCGGGGACTAGCGGGGGAGACCCAGTACTTC; CDR3: CASSRPGRGLAGETQYF
J: TRBJ1-2; size: few; D: TRBD1; V: TRBV6-2/TRBV6-3; DNA: TGTGCCAGCAGTCCCAAGCGGACAGGGGATGGCTACACCTTC; CDR3: CASSPKRTGDGYTF
J: TRBJ1-3; size: .; D: .; V: TRBV19; DNA: TGTGCCAGTAGTAGCTGGGTCCCGACCTTCTCTGGAAACACCATATATTTT; CDR3: CASSSWVPTFSGNTIYF
J: TRBJ2-4; size: .; D: .; V: TRBV7-9; DNA: TGTGCCAGCAGCTTATCAAGGCACATTCAGTACTTC; CDR3: CASSLSRHIQYF
J: TRBJ1-2; size: .; D: .; V: TRBV21-1; DNA: TGTGCCAGCAGCAAATGTACAGTGAAGGTTTCCAACACGAGGCTTCGCGGATACACCTTC; CDR3: CASSKCTVKVSNTRLRGYTF
J: TRBJ1-6; size: .; D: .; V: TRBV6-1; DNA: TGTGCCAGCAGTGAAAGCTCCTATAATTCACCCCTCCACTTT; CDR3: CASSESSYNSPLHF
J: TRBJ2-2; size: .; D: .; V: TRBV5-1; DNA: TGCGCCAGCAGCTTGAGCTCCGGGGGTGAGACCGGGGAGCTGTTTTTT; CDR3: CASSLSSGGETGELFF
J: TRBJ2-7; size: .; D: .; V: TRBV6-5; DNA: TGTGCCAGCAGAGGGAATTCCTACGAGCAGTACTTC; CDR3: CASRGNSYEQYF
J: TRBJ1-2; size: .; D: TRBD1; V: TRBV9; DNA: TGTGCCAGCACGCGCATGGACAGGGGCTATGGCTACACCTTC; CDR3: CASTRMDRGYGYTF
J: TRBJ1-4; size: .; D: .; V: TRBV5-1; DNA: TGCGCCAGCAGCTTGGGAGGACAAAGCAATAGTGAAAAACTGTTTTTT; CDR3: CASSLGGQSNSEKLFF
J: TRBJ2-3; size: .; D: .; V: TRBV7-2; DNA: TGTGCCAGCAGCTTAGATGCTCTGAGCACAGATACGCAGTATTTT; CDR3: CASSLDALSTDTQYF
J: TRBJ1-4; size: few; D: TRBD1; V: TRBV5-1; DNA: TGCGCCAGCAGCTCCTCCGGGACAGGGAAAGAAAAACTGTTTTTT; CDR3: CASSSSGTGKEKLFF
J: TRBJ2-1; size: .; D: .; V: TRBV19; DNA: TGTGCCAGTGGCGGGCGGGAAAGGGCCTACAATGAGCAGTTCTTC; CDR3: CASGGRERAYNEQFF
J: TRBJ1-6; size: .; D: .; V: TRBV20-1; DNA: TGCAGTGCTAGTTCTGGCCAGTATAATTCACCCCTCCACTTT; CDR3: CSASSGQYNSPLHF
J: TRBJ2-7; size: .; D: .; V: TRBV6-5; DNA: TGTGCCAGCAGTTACTCCCGGGGATCGGCTACCTACGAGCAGTACTTC; CDR3: CASSYSRGSATYEQYF
J: TRBJ1-6; size: .; D: .; V: TRBV5-6; DNA: TGTGCCAGCAGCTTGGCAATGAGGGTCAGAGATAATTCACCCCTCCACTTT; CDR3: CASSLAMRVRDNSPLHF
J: TRBJ2-3; size: .; D: .; V: TRBV3-1/TRBV3-2; DNA: TGTGCCAGCAGCCAAGATAATCCCACAGATACGCAGTATTTT; CDR3: CASSQDNPTDTQYF
J: TRBJ1-5; size: .; D: .; V: TRBV7-9; DNA: TGTGCCAGCAGCTCAGGCCCCGCACAGCCCCAGCATTTT; CDR3: CASSSGPAQPQHF
J: TRBJ2-5; size: .; D: .; V: TRBV24-1; DNA: TGTGCCACCAGTGATTTAACGGCATTCTGGGGGGAGACCCAGTACTTC; CDR3: CATSDLTAFWGETQYF
J: TRBJ1-6; size: .; D: .; V: TRBV7-9; DNA: TGTGCCAGCAGCTCCCCTTCTTTCCCCCTCCACTTT; CDR3: CASSSPSFPLHF
J: TRBJ2-4; size: .; D: TRBD2; V: TRBV3-1/TRBV3-2; DNA: TGTGCCAGCAGCCAAGGTCTAGCGGGAGGGCAGGACATTCAGTACTTC; CDR3: CASSQGLAGGQDIQYF
J: TRBJ2-3; size: .; D: .; V: TRBV2; DNA: TGTGCCAGCAGGACAGGTTCTAGCACAGATACGCAGTATTTT; CDR3: CASRTGSSTDTQYF
J: TRBJ1-2; size: .; D: .; V: TRBV28; DNA: TGTGCCAGCAGTTCGAAGGGCACACCCGGGATTCGGGGCTACACCTTC; CDR3: CASSSKGTPGIRGYTF
J: TRBJ1-6; size: .; D: TRBD1; V: TRBV3-1/TRBV3-2; DNA: TGTGCCAGCAGCCAAGCGGACAGGGGTAATTCACCCCTCCACTTT; CDR3: CASSQADRGNSPLHF
J: TRBJ2-7; size: .; D: .; V: TRBV19; DNA: TGTGCCAGTAGTAAAAACAGGGAGGGATCCTACGAGCAGTACTTC; CDR3: CASSKNREGSYEQYF
J: TRBJ1-1; size: .; D: TRBD1; V: TRBV10-3; DNA: TGTGCCATCAGACAGGGGGACGAATCGAACACTGAAGCTTTCTTT; CDR3: CAIRQGDESNTEAFF
J: TRBJ2-1; size: .; D: .; V: TRBV7-8; DNA: TGTGCCAGCAGCCAACAAATCGGGCAGTTCTTC; CDR3: CASSQQIGQFF
J: TRBJ2-5; size: .; D: .; V: TRBV7-2; DNA: TGTGCCAGCAGCTTAGTAGGCGGGGCATGGGAGACCCAGTACTTC; CDR3: CASSLVGGAWETQYF
J: TRBJ2-6; size: .; D: TRBD1; V: TRBV27; DNA: TGTGCCAGCAGTTTGGACCCGGGACAGATATCTGGGGCCAACGTCCTGACTTTC; CDR3: CASSLDPGQISGANVLTF
J: TRBJ2-1; size: .; D: TRBD2; V: TRBV4-1; DNA: TGCGCCAGCAGCCAAGCGACTAGCGGGGGGTATGAGCAGTTCTTC; CDR3: CASSQATSGGYEQFF
J: TRBJ2-5; size: .; D: TRBD2; V: TRBV4-3; DNA: TGCGCCAGCAGCCAAGGAGATAGCGGGGGGGCGGGAGGTGAGACCCAGTACTTC; CDR3: CASSQGDSGGAGGETQYF
J: TRBJ1-2; size: few; D: .; V: TRBV7-2; DNA: TGTGCCAGCAGCTCGGGCCTCGAAAGGGCCTATGGCTACACCTTC; CDR3: CASSSGLERAYGYTF
J: TRBJ1-1; size: .; D: .; V: TRBV18; DNA: TGTGCCAGCTCATCCCTGGGGGAAAAGAACACTGAAGCTTTCTTT; CDR3: CASSSLGEKNTEAFF
J: TRBJ1-6; size: .; D: TRBD1; V: TRBV6-5; DNA: TGTGCCAGCAGCCTTCTTCAGGGGGCGGGTTCACCCCTCCACTTT; CDR3: CASSLLQGAGSPLHF
J: TRBJ2-7; size: .; D: TRBD2; V: TRBV7-2; DNA: TGTGCCAGCAGCTTGCATCTAGCGGGGGGTCCGGGCGAGCAGTACTTC; CDR3: CASSLHLAGGPGEQYF